Below are 27 T cell receptor beta chains sequenced from a single sample in a study of blood T cell repertoires in COVID-19 (dated by TCRdb to 2020 to 2021). The library came from the immunoSEQ multiplex PCR assay. The table comes from immuneACCESS by way of TCRdb, which keeps in-frame sequences with V and J called. Part of the clones is missing from these tables; in studies checked, under half for an unresolved V gene and the rest for unknown reasons. The table for this sample lists about 420,000 clones; around nine tenths of them were counted only once. Roughly 0.76% of the sample goes to the ten largest clones. What was sequenced was peripheral blood. The receptors stem from a man younger than 35 with COVID-19, enrolled during active disease.

DNA of the CDR3: TGTGCCAGCAGCTATGGGGGCGCTGGGTACACCGGGGAGCTGTTTTTT. This gives the protein CASSYGGAGYTGELFF. The V call is TRBV7-9, the J call TRBJ2-2; weak D call: TRBD1 (6 bases). The germline CDR1 and CDR2 sequences are SEHNR and FQNEAQ (reference sequence). Trimming stripped 4 bases from V and 3 bases from J, with 15 bases between. The CDR3 is made up of 16 amino acids.

The V call is TRBV7-9, the J call TRBJ2-1, with TRBD1 matching 9 bases. Losses at the gene ends were 5 bases for V and 4 bases for J; bases not matched to a gene: 6. This CDR3 is built from 15 residues. CDR1 is SEHNR, CDR2 FQNEAQ, per germline (reference sequence). CDR3 sequence reads: CASSKGQGEYNEQFF. The CDR3 DNA sequence: TGTGCCAGCAGCAAGGGACAGGGTGAGTACAATGAGCAGTTCTTC. The complete variable domain, with remaining parts taken from reference TRBV7-9 and TRBJ2-1, reads DTGVSQNPRHKITKRGQNVTFRCDPISEHNRLYWYRQTLGQGPEFLTYFQNEAQLEKSRLLSDRFSAERPKGSFSTLEIQRTEQGDSAMYLCASSKGQGEYNEQFFGPGTRLTVL.

The chain joins TRBV2 to TRBJ1-5; 7 bases map to TRBD1. The CDR3 is made up of 15 amino acids. Germline trimming cut 6 bases from V and 1 base from J; bases unmatched to any gene: 6. The germline V gene has CDR1 SNHLY and CDR2 FYNNEI. The CDR3 loop reads CASRGQTGSNQPQHF. The CDR3 DNA sequence: TGTGCCAGCAGGGGACAGACCGGGAGCAATCAGCCCCAGCATTTT.

The rearrangement links TRBV6-5 to TRBJ1-5; unclear D gene. CDR3 length equals 12 residues. The germline V gene encodes CDR1 MNHEY and CDR2 SVGAGI. V lost 7 bases, J lost 0 bases, and 4 bases lay in between. The CDR3 region has the DNA TGTGCCAGCAAGAGTAGCAATCAGCCCCAGCATTTT. It yields the protein CASKSSNQPQHF.

The CDR3 DNA is TGCAGCGTCGGGGACAGGGGGAGGGCAGATACGCAGTATTTT. It encodes CSVGDRGRADTQYF. The chain is built from TRBV29-1 and TRBJ2-3, with 11 bases aligning to TRBD1. The germline V gene encodes CDR1 SQVTM and CDR2 ANQGSEA. The length of the CDR3 is 14 residues. Germline trimming cut 6 bases from V and 4 bases from J; bases unmatched to any gene: 6.

This rearrangement joins TRBV7-9 to TRBJ2-1; TRBD2 agrees at 12 bases. After removal of 3 bases from V and 8 bases from J, the junction contained 5 bases not matched to a gene. Germline assignment: CDR1 SEHNR and CDR2 FQNEAQ (reference sequence). The CDR3 has 15 residues. In DNA form, the CDR3 reads TGTGCCAGCAGCTTCAGGACTAGCGGGATCGATGAGCAGTTCTTC. Translated, it gives CASSFRTSGIDEQFF. Together with reference TRBV7-9 and TRBJ2-1, the CDR3 gives the full variable domain: DTGVSQNPRHKITKRGQNVTFRCDPISEHNRLYWYRQTLGQGPEFLTYFQNEAQLEKSRLLSDRFSAERPKGSFSTLEIQRTEQGDSAMYLCASSFRTSGIDEQFFGPGTRLTVL.

V gene TRBV10-3 combines with J gene TRBJ2-2; 11 positions agree with TRBD1. Germline V gene data show CDR1 as ENHRY and CDR2 as SYGVKD. The ends lost 11 bases at V and 3 bases at J; junction bases unmatched: 2. The CDR3 is made up of 13 amino acids. Written as DNA, the CDR3 is TGTGCCTTGGGACAGGGGGACACCGGGGAGCTGTTTTTT. Residues: CALGQGDTGELFF.

The chain employs TRBV18 and TRBJ2-7, with 9 bases that match TRBD1. J lost 2 bases, V lost 5 bases, and 1 base had no gene match. The V gene's germline CDR1 is KGHSH and CDR2 LQKENI. There are 13 residues in the CDR3. As DNA, the CDR3 is TGTGCCAGCTCAGGACAGGGGACCTACGAGCAGTACTTC. This codes for CASSGQGTYEQYF. Full variable domain (missing parts from reference TRBV18 and TRBJ2-7): NAGVMQNPRHLVRRRGQEARLRCSPMKGHSHVYWYRQLPEEGLKFMVYLQKENIIDESGMPKERFSAEFPKEGPSILRIQQVVRGDSAAYFCASSGQGTYEQYFGPGTRLTVT.

The chain employs TRBV14 and TRBJ2-7, with TRBD2 as a possible D gene (6 bases). The V and J ends lost 0 bases and 2 bases respectively, with 17 bases between them. CDR3 length: 17 residues. The V gene's germline CDR1 is SGHDN and CDR2 FVKESK. CDR3 nucleotide sequence: TGTGCCAGCAGCCAAGAAGGGTTTAGCGGCCACCCCTACGAGCAGTACTTC. Translation gives CASSQEGFSGHPYEQYF.

The rearrangement links TRBV25-1 to TRBJ2-1; 9 positions agree with TRBD2. Trimming cost V 3 bases and J 4 bases; bases outside gene matches: 10. The CDR3 is made up of 17 amino acids. Germline V gives CDR1 MGHDK, CDR2 SYGVNS. The CDR3 DNA is TGTGCCAGCAGTGATTCTCTCGGGACTAGCAATTACAATGAGCAGTTCTTC. Amino acid sequence: CASSDSLGTSNYNEQFF.

The chain has TRBV11-3 and TRBJ2-2; D unresolved. The CDR3 loop spans 13 amino acids. Trimming took 4 bases from V and 3 from J, leaving 6 bases between them. Germline V gene lookup returns CDR1 SGHNT and CDR2 YENEEA. CDR3 DNA sequence: TGTGCCAGCAGCTCCCAATACACCGGGGAGCTGTTTTTT. Translated, it gives CASSSQYTGELFF.

The rearrangement links TRBV5-4 to TRBJ2-7; TRBD1 is a possible D gene (6 bases). Germline values: CDR1 SGHNT, CDR2 YYREEE (reference sequence). Trimming took off 4 bases at V and 0 bases at J, with 23 bases between the two ends. The CDR3 is 18 residues long. CDR3: CASSPYDHIRGSSYEQYF. Written as DNA, the CDR3 is TGTGCCAGCAGCCCTTACGACCACATCAGGGGCAGCTCCTACGAGCAGTACTTC.

The chain employs TRBV4-1 and TRBJ2-3; 10 bases align to TRBD1. Germline CDR1 MGHRA, CDR2 YSYEKL. The CDR3 consists of 16 residues. V was pared by 1 base and J by 0 bases, with 1 base of the junction left unmatched. The CDR3 reads CASSQVGQGSTDTQYF. The CDR3 DNA is TGCGCCAGCAGCCAAGTGGGACAGGGGAGCACAGATACGCAGTATTTT.

This clone appeared once. This chain joins TRBV4-1 and TRBJ1-2; D possibly corresponds to TRBD1 (5 bases). Germline assignment: CDR1 MGHRA and CDR2 YSYEKL. V was cut by 0 bases and J by 4 bases, with 15 bases left in between. CDR3 length equals 16 residues. CDR3 region: CASSQERGGSGYGYTF. The CDR3 DNA reads TGCGCCAGCAGCCAAGAGCGGGGGGGTTCCGGCTATGGCTACACCTTC.

The chain carries TRBV27 and TRBJ2-1; 8 bases match TRBD1. The V segment lost 2 bases and the J segment 7 bases; nucleotides outside the gene matches: 10. The CDR3 extends over 16 amino acids. Germline V gene data show CDR1 as MNHEY and CDR2 as SMNVEV (reference sequence). CDR3 bases: TGTGCCAGCAGTTTAAGGGGCCGGGACAGGAGAAATGAGCAGTTCTTC. Translating it yields CASSLRGRDRRNEQFF.

This clone was recorded once. V is TRBV14 and J is TRBJ1-4; D ambiguous. Between the trimmed V and J ends, which lost 4 bases and 2 bases, there was a span of 11 bases. This CDR3 is built from 15 residues. From germline, CDR1 is SGHDN and CDR2 FVKESK. CDR3 bases: TGTGCCAGCAGCCCTTTGCGGGTGACTAATGAAAAACTGTTTTTT. This sequence encodes CASSPLRVTNEKLFF.

About this clone itself: The sample has other DNA sequences that encode this CDR3 too. This chain connects TRBV3-1 (or the pseudogene TRBV3-2) to TRBJ1-3; possibly TRBD1 for D (6 bases). CDR3 length equals 14 residues. Trimming took off 3 bases at V and 0 bases at J, with 6 bases between the two ends. Looked up from germline, CDR1 is LGHDT and CDR2 is YNNKEL (reference sequence). The DNA of the CDR3 is TGTGCCAGCAGCCAGGACAGCTCTGGAAACACCATATATTTT. This gives the protein CASSQDSSGNTIYF.

The chain joins TRBV4-1 to TRBJ2-7; TRBD2 aligns across 9 bases. The CDR3 has 16 residues. Looked up from germline, CDR1 is MGHRA and CDR2 is YSYEKL. Unmatched junction bases numbered 10, after V lost 0 bases and J lost 7 bases. Here the CDR3 reads CASSQDRAGGTGEQYF. As DNA, the CDR3 is TGCGCCAGCAGCCAAGATAGGGCGGGAGGGACCGGAGAGCAGTACTTC.

This clone was recorded a few times. The chain combines TRBV12-5 with TRBJ2-2; 10 bases match TRBD2. CDR3 length equals 18 residues. V shed 3 bases and J 6 bases; nucleotides not matched to a gene: 13. Germline V gene data show CDR1 as LGHNT and CDR2 as FRNRAP. CDR3: CASGLRPLAGEGSGELFF. In nucleotides, the CDR3 is TGTGCTAGTGGTTTACGCCCGCTAGCGGGAGAAGGATCCGGGGAGCTGTTTTTT.

This chain connects TRBV24-1 to TRBJ2-2, with a tentative D call TRBD2 (6 bases). In germline, CDR1 is KGHDR, CDR2 SFDVKD. The length of the CDR3 is 14 residues. Trimming left V 7 bases short and J 0 bases short, with 8 bases between. As DNA, the CDR3 is TGTGCCACCAGGGGACTTACGAACACCGGGGAGCTGTTTTTT. Encoded protein: CATRGLTNTGELFF.

The chain links TRBV19 to TRBJ2-1; no firm D call. The CDR3 loop spans 16 amino acids. Germline assignment: CDR1 LNHDA and CDR2 SQIVND (reference sequence). V was shortened by 3 bases and J by 0 bases, with 12 bases between the two germline ends. The CDR3 is CASSIRLGSSYNEQFF. The CDR3, as DNA: TGTGCCAGTAGTATCCGCTTGGGCAGCTCCTACAATGAGCAGTTCTTC.

V and J are TRBV2 and TRBJ2-7; 10 bases agree with TRBD2. The V gene end was trimmed by 5 bases and the J gene end by 3 bases; junction bases not matched to a gene: 10. This CDR3 comprises 16 residues. Germline V gene lookup returns CDR1 SNHLY and CDR2 FYNNEI. CDR3 nucleotides: TGTGCCAGCAGTCGGGGGCTAGCGGGGGAATACTACGAGCAGTACTTC. Translating gives CASSRGLAGEYYEQYF.

The chain links TRBV6-8 to TRBJ2-2; 7 nucleotides match TRBD1. This CDR3 comprises 15 residues. The trim removed 6 bases at V and 0 bases at J, leaving 4 bases unmatched. The germline CDR1 and CDR2 sequences are MNHGY and SAAAGT. The CDR3 protein is CASRPGQSNTGELFF. The CDR3 region has the DNA TGTGCCAGCAGGCCGGGACAGTCGAACACCGGGGAGCTGTTTTTT.

This rearrangement joins TRBV6-5 to TRBJ1-5, with a weak D call TRBD1 (5 bases). The CDR3 runs 14 residues. In germline, CDR1 is MNHEY, CDR2 SVGAGI. V gave up 4 bases and J gave up 6 bases, with 13 bases separating them. CDR3 nucleotide sequence: TGTGCCAGCAGTTCCGTGCAGGGTCGTCAGCCCCAGCATTTT. It is translated as CASSSVQGRQPQHF.

This clone appeared a few times. The chain couples TRBV24-1 to TRBJ1-3; TRBD1 matches 8 bases. Germline V gene sequence: CDR1 KGHDR, CDR2 SFDVKD. CDR3 length: 15 residues. V lost 5 bases and J lost 2; bases outside the gene matches: 4. CDR3 protein: CATSAPQGAGNTIYF. The CDR3 region has the DNA TGTGCCACCAGTGCCCCACAGGGGGCTGGAAACACCATATATTTT.

The chain has TRBV29-1 and TRBJ1-1; D unresolved. Looked up from germline, CDR1 is SQVTM and CDR2 is ANQGSEA. V lost 6 bases to trimming and J lost 2 bases, with 7 bases between them. CDR3 length equals 11 residues. CDR3 sequence: CSVGLNTEAFF. CDR3 nucleotide sequence: TGCAGCGTCGGACTTAACACTGAAGCTTTCTTT.

This chain uses TRBV4-2 with TRBJ2-2; D perhaps matches TRBD2 (7 bases). The length of the CDR3 is 16 residues. The V end was cut by 4 bases, the J end by 5 bases, with 17 bases between. Germline V gene lookup returns CDR1 LGHNA and CDR2 YNFKEQ. CDR3 protein: CASSPEGGRATGELFF. CDR3 nucleotides: TGTGCCAGCAGCCCCGAGGGGGGGAGAGCAACCGGGGAGCTGTTTTTT.